One and the same sample provided the 30 T cell receptor beta chains below, sequenced in a study of CD8 T cells in Susac syndrome. Random hexamers were used to reverse transcribe an amount of roughly 0.5 to 1 ug RNA. One entry per CDR3 protein results from TCRdb running MiXCR on the immunoSEQ multiplex PCR reads. The sample yields approximately 230,000 distinct CDR3 sequences, about 94% seen once. Sequencing input: CD4+ T cells from PBMCs. Source of these receptors: a human donor with multiple sclerosis.

V usage is TRBV12-3 or TRBV12-4 and J usage is TRBJ2-1, with unresolved D. Between the trimmed V and J ends, which lost 2 bases and 7 bases, there was a span of 6 bases. There are 12 residues in the CDR3. CDR3: CASSLTANEQFF. For the CDR3, the DNA is TGTGCCAGCAGTTTAACGGCGAATGAGCAGTTCTTC.

This clonotype is a singleton in its sample. V usage is TRBV5-1 and J usage is TRBJ2-4, with D possibly matching TRBD2 (7 bases). The length of the CDR3 is 15 residues. V lost 0 bases, J lost 12 bases, and 19 bases lay in between. Germline CDR1 and CDR2: SGHRS and YFSETQ. The CDR3 sequence is CASSLDAIGGAAQYF. The CDR3 DNA reads as TGCGCCAGCAGCTTGGATGCTATAGGGGGGGCGGCTCAGTACTTC.

This chain links TRBV7-2 with TRBJ2-5; 8 bases match TRBD1. Germline assignment: CDR1 SGHTA and CDR2 FQGNSA. Unmatched junction bases numbered 9, after V lost 4 bases and J lost 8 bases. CDR3 length: 14 amino acids. The CDR3, as DNA: TGTGCCAGCAGCTCCAGACAGGGGTCGGTTACCCAGTACTTC. This codes for CASSSRQGSVTQYF. Full variable domain (rest looked up from reference TRBV7-2 and TRBJ2-5): GAGVSQSPSNKVTEKGKDVELRCDPISGHTALYWYRQSLGQGLEFLIYFQGNSAPDKSGLPSDRFSAERTGGSVSTLTIQRTQQEDSAVYLCASSSRQGSVTQYFGPGTRLLVL.

This clonotype was counted a single time. The rearrangement joins TRBV29-1 to TRBJ2-7; D not resolved. Germline V lookup: CDR1 SQVTM, CDR2 ANQGSEA. The V end was cut by 1 base, the J end by 3 bases, with 7 bases between. The CDR3 covers 12 residues. Here the CDR3 DNA reads TGCAGCGTTGAAGGGCCCGGCTACGAGCAGTACTTC. It yields the protein CSVEGPGYEQYF.

This chain connects TRBV12-3 or TRBV12-4 to TRBJ2-4; D unclear. Trimming pared 8 bases from V and 0 bases from J, leaving 14 bases between. The CDR3 length is 15 residues. The CDR3 sequence is CASALRTLAKNIQYF. CDR3 bases: TGTGCCAGCGCCCTCAGGACGTTAGCCAAAAACATTCAGTACTTC.

The chain employs TRBV30 and TRBJ1-4, with D uncertain. CDR1 GTSNPN and CDR2 SVGIG come from the germline V gene (reference sequence). The CDR3 has 14 amino acids. The germline V and J ends were trimmed by 2 bases and 9 bases, with 16 bases remaining between them. The CDR3 DNA sequence: TGTGCCTGGAGTCCCCCTCTCCCGGAGAAAAAACTGTTTTTT. Encoded protein: CAWSPPLPEKKLFF.

The chain couples TRBV5-4 to TRBJ2-2; D unresolved. The CDR3 runs to 16 residues. Germline V gene data show CDR1 as SGHNT and CDR2 as YYREEE (reference sequence). Trimming stripped 0 bases from V and 0 bases from J, with 9 bases between. CDR3 bases: TGTGCCAGCAGCTTGGCAGGCAGGCCGAACACCGGGGAGCTGTTTTTT. Translated: CASSLAGRPNTGELFF.

The chain uses TRBV4-2 and TRBJ2-3, with D unresolved. V lost 0 bases and J lost 5, with 3 bases in between. Germline CDR1 reads LGHNA; CDR2 reads YNFKEQ. This CDR3 is 12 amino acids long. CDR3 nucleotides: TGTGCCAGCAGCCAAGAAAGAGATACGCAGTATTTT. It yields the protein CASSQERDTQYF.

The chain recombines TRBV12-3 or TRBV12-4 with TRBJ2-5, with 10 bases that match TRBD1. V lost 3 bases, J lost 0 bases, and 7 bases stayed unmatched. The CDR3 runs 17 residues. CDR3 sequence: CASSLGTGARNQETQYF. For the CDR3, the DNA is TGTGCCAGCAGTTTGGGGACAGGGGCCCGTAACCAAGAGACCCAGTACTTC.

The chain employs TRBV7-2 and TRBJ2-2; possibly TRBD1 for D (5 bases). Trimming left V 1 base short and J 4 bases short, with 16 bases between. The CDR3 is 17 residues long. Germline V gene sequence: CDR1 SGHTA, CDR2 FQGNSA. CDR3 region: CASSLVGPGLGTGELFF. The DNA for the CDR3 is TGTGCCAGCAGCTTAGTAGGCCCAGGGTTAGGCACCGGGGAGCTGTTTTTT.

V is TRBV12-3 or TRBV12-4 and J is TRBJ2-7; TRBD1 is a possible D gene (6 bases). This CDR3 is built from 18 residues. Trimming shortened V by 5 bases and J by 4 bases, and 27 bases separated the two germline ends. In DNA form, the CDR3 reads TGTGCCAGCAGTCCGAGAGGTCGGGGTCGGCAGGGGCCGTACGAGCAGTACGTC. Translation: CASSPRGRGRQGPYEQYV.

The CDR3 is CSALRTSEAFF. The CDR3 nucleotides are TGCAGTGCACTCAGGACCTCTGAAGCTTTCTTT. The chain combines TRBV20-1 with TRBJ1-1, with D unresolved. Germline CDR1 reads DFQATT; CDR2 reads SNEGSKA (reference sequence). The CDR3 totals 11 residues. The V and J ends lost 6 bases and 6 bases respectively, with 11 bases between them.

The chain has TRBV18 and TRBJ2-1; weak D call: TRBD2 (7 bases). Trimming stripped 2 bases from V and 7 bases from J, with 12 bases between. Germline values: CDR1 KGHSH, CDR2 LQKENI. CDR3 length: 14 residues. CDR3 loop: CASSPGGGLNEQFF. CDR3 nucleotide sequence: TGTGCCAGCTCACCAGGGGGGGGGCTGAATGAGCAGTTCTTC.

The chain carries TRBV7-2 and TRBJ2-1, with a possible D match to TRBD1 (5 bases). V lost 1 base and J lost 3, with 7 bases in between. Germline V gene sequence: CDR1 SGHTA, CDR2 FQGNSA. This CDR3 comprises 14 residues. CDR3 in DNA: TGTGCCAGCAGCTTAGTCGGACACTACAATGAGCAGTTCTTC. Its protein product is CASSLVGHYNEQFF.

The rearrangement links TRBV19 to TRBJ1-4; D might be TRBD1 (6 bases). This CDR3 has 18 amino acids. CDR1 is LNHDA, CDR2 SQIVND, per germline (reference sequence). V gave up 5 bases and J gave up 0 bases, with 19 bases separating them. CDR3 DNA: TGTGCCAGTAGTCTCAGCGACAGGCGTAGTGCAACTAATGAAAAACTGTTTTTT. It yields the protein CASSLSDRRSATNEKLFF.

V usage is TRBV7-9 and J usage is TRBJ2-1, with D tentatively TRBD1 (6 bases). V gave up 5 bases and J gave up 3 bases, with 14 bases separating them. CDR3 size: 15 residues. The germline V gene has CDR1 SEHNR and CDR2 FQNEAQ (reference sequence). The chain's CDR3 is CASSTTGTHYNEQFF. The CDR3, as DNA: TGTGCCAGCAGCACGACCGGGACACACTACAATGAGCAGTTCTTC.

V usage is TRBV20-1 and J usage is TRBJ2-1; 9 bases fit TRBD2. V dropped 5 bases and J dropped 0; count of bases not matched to a gene: 11. This CDR3 spans 17 amino acids. Germline loops: CDR1 DFQATT, CDR2 SNEGSKA (reference sequence). The CDR3 DNA follows: TGCAGTGCTGGGATAAGTAGCGGGAGCCCCTCCTACAATGAGCAGTTCTTC. It codes for CSAGISSGSPSYNEQFF.

The J gene is TRBJ1-5, the V gene TRBV21-1; TRBD1 is taken as the D call from the table, unchecked against the DNA. TRBV21-1 is annotated as a pseudogene. The CDR3 is 15 amino acids. CDR3: CASSNEVGRGQPQHF. The DNA for the CDR3 is TGTGCCAGCAGCAATGAGGTGGGCAGGGGACAGCCCCAGCATTTT.

The genes are TRBV14 and TRBJ2-1, with 7 bases that match TRBD1. The CDR3 is 16 residues long. With 1 base clipped from V and 2 bases from J, the junction kept 5 bases outside the gene matches. Germline lookup yields CDR1 SGHDN and CDR2 FVKESK. The CDR3 sequence is CASSQADRVTYNEQFF. CDR3 bases: TGTGCCAGCAGCCAAGCCGACAGGGTCACCTACAATGAGCAGTTCTTC.

The CDR3: CASSFQQINEQFF. The CDR3 nucleotides are TGTGCCAGCAGTTTCCAACAGATTAATGAGCAGTTCTTC. The chain employs TRBV28 and TRBJ2-1; D unclear. Germline CDR1 is MDHEN and CDR2 is SYDVKM. V was trimmed by 3 bases and J by 7 bases, leaving 10 bases between them. The CDR3 consists of 13 residues.

This clonotype was observed once. The CDR3 reads CSVMSSGANVLTF. The CDR3 nucleotides are TGCAGCGTGATGAGCTCTGGGGCCAACGTCCTGACTTTC. The gene calls are TRBV29-1 and TRBJ2-6; D is ambiguous. V lost 6 bases, J lost 0 bases, and 6 bases lay in between. The CDR3 consists of 13 residues. Germline lookup yields CDR1 SQVTM and CDR2 ANQGSEA.

The chain combines TRBV3-1 with TRBJ1-4, with no clear D. CDR1 LGHDT and CDR2 YNNKEL come from the germline V gene (reference sequence). V lost 4 bases and J 8 bases, leaving 14 bases between the germline ends. This CDR3 region has 14 residues. DNA of the CDR3: TGTGCCAGCAGCCCCGAGTATAGGGAAGAAAAACTGTTTTTT. It encodes CASSPEYREEKLFF.

The chain employs TRBV29-1 and TRBJ2-1, with a tentative D call TRBD2 (5 bases). The CDR3 totals 12 residues. Germline V gene data show CDR1 as SQVTM and CDR2 as ANQGSEA. Trimming cost V 4 bases and J 6 bases, with 10 bases left between them. CDR3 in amino acids: CSVALGSNEQFF. The DNA for the CDR3 is TGCAGCGTTGCACTAGGGAGCAATGAGCAGTTCTTC.

This chain joins TRBV29-1 and TRBJ2-1; 9 bases fit TRBD2. The length of the CDR3 is 17 residues. Looked up from germline, CDR1 is SQVTM and CDR2 is ANQGSEA. CDR3 in amino acids: CTPPLRGGRVPYNEQFF. The CDR3 nucleotides are TGCACCCCTCCGTTGAGAGGCGGGAGGGTACCCTACAATGAGCAGTTCTTC.

J is TRBJ2-3 and V is TRBV5-4; possibly TRBD2 for D (7 bases). CDR1 is SGHNT, CDR2 YYREEE, per germline (reference sequence). Trimming took off 5 bases at V and 5 bases at J, with 18 bases between the two ends. The CDR3 extends over 15 amino acids. The chain's CDR3 is CASSPGGRVGDTQYF. The CDR3, as DNA: TGTGCCAGCAGTCCGGGGGGCAGGGTTGGAGATACGCAGTATTTT.

This clonotype is a singleton in its sample. The gene calls are TRBV12-3 or TRBV12-4 and TRBJ1-5; D gene uncertain. This CDR3 has 13 residues. Trimming left V 6 bases short and J 2 bases short, with 8 bases between. The CDR3 DNA is TGTGCCAGCAGCCGGGAGGGCAATCAGCCCCAGCATTTT. Protein sequence: CASSREGNQPQHF.

This clonotype was picked up one time. The genes are TRBV4-1 and TRBJ2-3, with 10 positions matching TRBD1. Germline trimming cut 0 bases from V and 3 bases from J; bases unmatched to any gene: 3. The CDR3 contains 16 residues. The germline V gene has CDR1 MGHRA and CDR2 YSYEKL. CDR3 sequence: CASSQERGQGTDTQYF. The CDR3 region has the DNA TGCGCCAGCAGCCAAGAAAGGGGACAGGGGACAGATACGCAGTATTTT.

The chain employs TRBV13 and TRBJ1-1; D remains ambiguous. CDR3 size: 13 residues. Germline V gene sequence: CDR1 PRHDT, CDR2 FYEKMQ (reference sequence). The V end was cut by 7 bases, the J end by 1 base, with 10 bases between. The CDR3 DNA reads as TGTGCCAGCATGGTCAACCCGAACACTGAAGCTTTCTTT. It codes for CASMVNPNTEAFF.

The rearrangement joins TRBV20-1 to TRBJ1-1; weak D call: TRBD1 (6 bases). Germline V gene lookup returns CDR1 DFQATT and CDR2 SNEGSKA (reference sequence). The CDR3 is 13 amino acids. For the CDR3, the DNA is TGCAGGCCGTCAGGAGGGGGTGGCACTGAAGCTTTCTTT. It is translated as CRPSGGGGTEAFF.

This chain connects TRBV29-1 to TRBJ2-7, with D unresolved. The CDR3 loop spans 12 amino acids. Germline V gene lookup returns CDR1 SQVTM and CDR2 ANQGSEA. The germline V and J ends were trimmed by 6 bases and 0 bases, with 9 bases remaining between them. This chain's CDR3 is CSVGHNSYEQYV. CDR3 bases: TGCAGCGTCGGCCATAACTCCTACGAGCAGTACGTC.